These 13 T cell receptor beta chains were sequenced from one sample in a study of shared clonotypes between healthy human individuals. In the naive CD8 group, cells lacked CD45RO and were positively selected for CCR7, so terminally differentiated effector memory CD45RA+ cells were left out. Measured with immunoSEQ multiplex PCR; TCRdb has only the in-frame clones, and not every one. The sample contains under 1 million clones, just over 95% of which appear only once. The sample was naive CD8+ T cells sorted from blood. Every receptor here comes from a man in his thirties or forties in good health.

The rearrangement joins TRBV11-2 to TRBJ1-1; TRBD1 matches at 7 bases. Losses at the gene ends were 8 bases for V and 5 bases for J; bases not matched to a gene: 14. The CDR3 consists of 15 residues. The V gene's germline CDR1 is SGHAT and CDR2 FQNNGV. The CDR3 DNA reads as TGTGCCAGCGACACCGGGGAGGGGGCAGTTACTGAAGCTTTCTTT. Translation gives CASDTGEGAVTEAFF.

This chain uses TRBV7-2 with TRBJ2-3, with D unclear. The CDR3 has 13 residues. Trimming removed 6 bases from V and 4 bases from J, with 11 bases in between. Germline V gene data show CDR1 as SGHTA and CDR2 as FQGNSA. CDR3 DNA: TGTGCCAGCAGTACGAAACTCCCAGATACGCAGTATTTT. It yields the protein CASSTKLPDTQYF.

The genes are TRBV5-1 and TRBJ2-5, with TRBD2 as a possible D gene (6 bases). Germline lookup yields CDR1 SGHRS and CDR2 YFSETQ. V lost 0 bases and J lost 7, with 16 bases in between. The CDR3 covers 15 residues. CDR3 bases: TGCGCCAGCAGCTTGGCGGGAGCCCTAAAGGGGACCCAGTACTTC. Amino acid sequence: CASSLAGALKGTQYF.

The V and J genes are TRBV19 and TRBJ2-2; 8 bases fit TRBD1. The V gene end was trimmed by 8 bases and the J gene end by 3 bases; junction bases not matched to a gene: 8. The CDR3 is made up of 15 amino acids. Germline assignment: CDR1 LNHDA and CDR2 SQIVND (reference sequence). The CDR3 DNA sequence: TGTGCCAGTTGCGCTCTGGACAGGGACACCGGGGAGCTGTTTTTT. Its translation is CASCALDRDTGELFF.

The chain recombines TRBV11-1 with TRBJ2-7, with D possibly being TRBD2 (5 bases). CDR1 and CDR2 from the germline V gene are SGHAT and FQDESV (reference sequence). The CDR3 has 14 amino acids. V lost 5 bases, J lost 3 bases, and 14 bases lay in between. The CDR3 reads CASSPTDSNYEQYF. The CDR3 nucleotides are TGTGCCAGCAGCCCCACGGACTCTAACTACGAGCAGTACTTC. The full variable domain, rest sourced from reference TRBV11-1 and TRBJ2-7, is EAEVAQSPRYKITEKSQAVAFWCDPISGHATLYWYRQILGQGPELLVQFQDESVVDDSQLPKDRFSAERLKGVDSTLKIQPAELGDSAMYLCASSPTDSNYEQYFGPGTRLTVT.

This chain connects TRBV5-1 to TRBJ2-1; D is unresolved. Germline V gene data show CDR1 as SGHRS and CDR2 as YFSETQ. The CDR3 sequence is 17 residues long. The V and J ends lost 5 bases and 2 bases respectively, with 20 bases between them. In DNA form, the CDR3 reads TGCGCCAGCAGGGCTATAAGTGCGGCCCTACCCTACAATGAGCAGTTCTTC. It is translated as CASRAISAALPYNEQFF.

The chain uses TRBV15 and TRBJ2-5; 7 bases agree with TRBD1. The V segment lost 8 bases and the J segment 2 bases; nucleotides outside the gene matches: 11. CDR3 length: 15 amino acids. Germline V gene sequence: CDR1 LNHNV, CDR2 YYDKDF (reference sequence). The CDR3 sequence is CATGARDSPQETQYF. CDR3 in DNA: TGTGCCACCGGGGCCCGGGACAGCCCACAAGAGACCCAGTACTTC.

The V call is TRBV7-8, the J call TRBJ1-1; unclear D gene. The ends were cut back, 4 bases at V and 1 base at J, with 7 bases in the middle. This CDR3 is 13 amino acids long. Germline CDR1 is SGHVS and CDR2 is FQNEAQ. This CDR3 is CASSYLGNTEAFF. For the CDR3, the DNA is TGTGCCAGCAGCTACCTTGGGAACACTGAAGCTTTCTTT.

This CDR3 reads CASSTRQGLDYGYTF. CDR3 nucleotide sequence: TGTGCCAGCAGCACTCGACAGGGTTTAGACTATGGCTACACCTTC. The chain has TRBV11-2 and TRBJ1-2, with 7 nucleotides matching TRBD1. This CDR3 comprises 15 residues. The V gene end was trimmed by 5 bases and the J gene end by 3 bases; junction bases not matched to a gene: 9. The V gene's germline CDR1 is SGHAT and CDR2 FQNNGV.

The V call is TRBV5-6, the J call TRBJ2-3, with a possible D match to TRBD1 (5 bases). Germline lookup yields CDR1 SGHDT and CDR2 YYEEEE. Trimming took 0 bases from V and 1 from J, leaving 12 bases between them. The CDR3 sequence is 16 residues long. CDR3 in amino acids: CASSLAGSEGTDTQYF. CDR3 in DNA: TGTGCCAGCAGCTTGGCAGGGTCTGAAGGCACAGATACGCAGTATTTT.

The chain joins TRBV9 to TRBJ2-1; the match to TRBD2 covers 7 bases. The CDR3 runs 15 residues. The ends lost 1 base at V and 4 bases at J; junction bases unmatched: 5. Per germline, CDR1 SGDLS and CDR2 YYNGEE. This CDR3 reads CASSVSGADYNEQFF. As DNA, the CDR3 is TGTGCCAGCAGCGTAAGCGGGGCGGATTACAATGAGCAGTTCTTC.

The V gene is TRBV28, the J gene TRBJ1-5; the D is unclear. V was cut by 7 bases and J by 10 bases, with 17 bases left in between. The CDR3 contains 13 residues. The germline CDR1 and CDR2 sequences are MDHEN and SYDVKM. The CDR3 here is CASTLREPSPQHF. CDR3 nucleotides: TGTGCCAGCACCTTGAGGGAACCTAGTCCCCAGCATTTT.

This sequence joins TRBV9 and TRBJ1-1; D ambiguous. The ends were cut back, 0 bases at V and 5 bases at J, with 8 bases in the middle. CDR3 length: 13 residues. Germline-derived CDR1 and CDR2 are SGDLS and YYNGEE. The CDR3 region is CASSVVDRTEAFF. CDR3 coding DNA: TGTGCCAGCAGCGTAGTCGATAGGACTGAAGCTTTCTTT.